The clone carrying this T cell receptor beta chain was detected many times. This sample is drawn from a study of Graves' ophthalmopathy and Graves' hyperthyroidism. V was shortened by 6 bases and J by 8 bases, with 16 bases between the two germline ends. This CDR3 is 12 amino acids long. Germline V gene sequence: CDR1 DFQATT, CDR2 SNEGSKA (reference sequence). Amplified TCR beta CDR3 regions were obtained using RNA transcripts as template. An initial RT-PCR round employing HTBI primers preceded a second-round multiplex PCR. From the multiplex PCR reads, TCRdb called clonotypes with MiXCR, one entry per CDR3 protein. The sample carries fewer than 600,000 distinct CDR3 sequences, roughly 14% recorded once.

Sequencing was done on a sample of blood. The sequence was collected from a woman aged 25 to 39 with Graves' ophthalmopathy. V usage is TRBV20-1 and J usage is TRBJ1-2; no definite D call. CDR3 nucleotide sequence: TGCAGTGCCCTACATGGGGTTTCGGGCTACACCTTC. It yields the protein CSALHGVSGYTF.